Shown below are 15 T cell receptor beta chains from a single sample sequenced in a study of beta chain features in type 1 diabetes (dated by TCRdb to the late 2010s). The study at large found these results: Type 1 diabetes patients showed a moderate but significant shortening of TCRB CDR3 length in all four CD4+ subsets.

Their recognized antigens are unknown. The library was obtained by the immunoSEQ multiplex PCR assay. The entire isolated RNA was reverse transcribed using the High Capacity cDNA Reverse Transcription Kit, and thus expressed TCRB transcripts were sequenced. In TCRdb, the immuneACCESS table is reduced to in-frame sequences with V and J assigned. These tables do not hold every clone; where another copy was compared, an unresolved V gene accounts for under half, and the others remain unexplained. This sample holds roughly 350,000 clones; around 10% were observed only once. The ten largest clones add up to approximately 0.55% of the sample. Sequenced input: central memory CD4+ T cells from blood. All receptors derive from a man aged 30 to 39 with type 1 diabetes.

The V and J genes are TRBV28 and TRBJ1-5, with 7 bases that match TRBD1. Losses at the gene ends were 8 bases for V and 2 bases for J; bases not matched to a gene: 3. The CDR3 contains 13 residues. The V gene's germline CDR1 is MDHEN and CDR2 SYDVKM. CDR3 sequence: CASQGGGNQPQHF. Here the CDR3 DNA reads TGTGCCAGCCAGGGGGGCGGCAATCAGCCCCAGCATTTT.

This clone was counted a few times. Other DNA sequences within the sample encode an identical CDR3. This sequence joins TRBV28 and TRBJ2-7; D is unresolved. The V and J ends lost 5 bases and 1 base respectively, with 9 bases between them. CDR3 length equals 13 residues. CDR1 is MDHEN and CDR2 is SYDVKM in the germline V gene. This CDR3 reads CASSLGQSYEQYF. CDR3 in DNA: TGTGCCAGCAGTCTTGGCCAGTCCTACGAGCAGTACTTC. Full variable domain (rest looked up from reference TRBV28 and TRBJ2-7): DVKVTQSSRYLVKRTGEKVFLECVQDMDHENMFWYRQDPGLGLRLIYFSYDVKMKEKGDIPEGYSVSREKKERFSLILESASTNQTSMYLCASSLGQSYEQYFGPGTRLTVT.

CDR3 amino acids: CASRGTTGVQQPQHF. For the CDR3, the DNA is TGTGCCAGCAGGGGAACGACAGGGGTTCAGCAGCCCCAGCATTTT. The chain employs TRBV28 and TRBJ1-5; 8 bases are shared with TRBD1. V shed 6 bases and J 7 bases; nucleotides not matched to a gene: 11. This CDR3 spans 15 amino acids. Germline-derived CDR1 and CDR2 are MDHEN and SYDVKM.

The J gene is TRBJ1-5, the V gene TRBV6-5; no reliable D call. This CDR3 spans 11 amino acids. Trimming removed 5 bases from V and 6 bases from J, with 5 bases in between. The germline V gene has CDR1 MNHEY and CDR2 SVGAGI. CDR3 loop: CASSGSQPQHF. The CDR3, as DNA: TGTGCCAGCAGTGGGAGTCAGCCCCAGCATTTT.

The V call is TRBV28, the J call TRBJ1-2; D is possibly TRBD1 (5 bases). The CDR3 consists of 12 residues. Germline V gives CDR1 MDHEN, CDR2 SYDVKM. V was shortened by 3 bases and J by 5 bases, with 7 bases between the two germline ends. CDR3 DNA: TGTGCCAGCAGTTTTGAGGGGTATGGCTACACCTTC. Amino acids: CASSFEGYGYTF.

This clone has a handful of counts. The chain combines TRBV27 with TRBJ1-2; D is unresolved. Germline V CDR1 and CDR2: MNHEY, SMNVEV (reference sequence). This CDR3 spans 14 amino acids. V was shortened by 3 bases and J by 0 bases, with 8 bases between the two germline ends. CDR3 region: CASSFRRANYGYTF. CDR3 bases: TGTGCCAGCAGTTTCCGACGAGCTAACTATGGCTACACCTTC.

J is TRBJ1-2 and V is TRBV27; no clear D gene. Germline V gene sequence: CDR1 MNHEY, CDR2 SMNVEV (reference sequence). With 6 bases removed from V and 2 bases from J, the gap between germline ends came to 4 bases. The CDR3 is made up of 11 amino acids. CDR3 sequence: CASRENYGYTF. The DNA for the CDR3 is TGTGCCAGCAGGGAGAACTATGGCTACACCTTC.

The CDR3 bases are TGTGCCAGCTCCCTCACAGGGGGGGACACTGAAGCTTTCTTT. As protein: CASSLTGGDTEAFF. The V and J genes are TRBV18 and TRBJ1-1; TRBD1 aligns across 8 bases. The CDR3 is 14 amino acids. The junction had 6 bases not matched to a gene; V was cut back by 6 bases and J by 3 bases. Germline V gives CDR1 KGHSH, CDR2 LQKENI.

The chain uses TRBV7-3 and TRBJ1-2; possible D gene TRBD1, 6 bases. The CDR3 is made up of 14 amino acids. CDR1 and CDR2 (germline): SGHTA, FQGTGA. The V end lost 4 bases, the J end lost 7 bases, and 16 bases lay between the germline ends. The CDR3 region is CASSSIEGHPGYTF. The CDR3 DNA reads as TGTGCCAGCAGCTCGATAGAGGGACACCCTGGCTACACCTTC.

This clone was observed a few times. The sample carries other DNA sequences with the same CDR3. The chain is built from TRBV10-3 and TRBJ2-2; 10 nucleotides align to TRBD1. CDR1 is ENHRY and CDR2 is SYGVKD in the germline V gene. The CDR3 is made up of 13 amino acids. V trimming: 10 bases; J trimming: 5 bases; junction bases outside the gene matches: 4. The chain's CDR3 is CATRQGATGELFF. The CDR3 nucleotides read TGTGCCACCCGACAGGGGGCAACCGGGGAGCTGTTTTTT.

This chain links TRBV11-2 with TRBJ2-5; unclear D gene. Trimming shortened V by 5 bases and J by 2 bases, and 9 bases separated the two germline ends. Per the germline V gene, CDR1 is SGHAT and CDR2 is FQNNGV. This CDR3 is 13 amino acids long. DNA of the CDR3: TGTGCCAGCAGCCAACGGCTACAAGAGACCCAGTACTTC. It encodes CASSQRLQETQYF.

The table lists this clone with a few counts. The chain couples TRBV6-1 to TRBJ1-1; TRBD1 agrees at 8 bases. The CDR3 is 11 residues long. From germline, CDR1 is MNHNS and CDR2 SASEGT. The V gene end was trimmed by 11 bases and the J gene end by 1 base; junction bases not matched to a gene: 0. The DNA of the CDR3 is TGTGCCGGACAGGGGAACACTGAAGCTTTCTTT. Encoded protein: CAGQGNTEAFF.

As regards this clone: One end of the junction fails to match germline, which may point to a read error. The J gene is TRBJ1-5, the V gene TRBV2, with D tentatively TRBD1 (6 bases). Germline V gene lookup returns CDR1 SNHLY and CDR2 FYNNEI. The CDR3 extends over 13 amino acids. CDR3 in amino acids: CATSAGGWQPQHF. In nucleotides, the CDR3 is TGTGCCACCAGTGCGGGGGGCTGGCAGCCCCAGCATTTT. The whole variable domain, remainder taken from reference TRBV2 and TRBJ1-5, is EPEVTQTPSHQVTQMGQEVILRCVPISNHLYFYWYRQILGQKVEFLVSFYNNEISEKSEIFDDQFSVERPDGSNFTLKIRSTKLEDSAMYFCATSAGGWQPQHFGDGTRLSIL.

This clone was counted only a few times. The chain joins TRBV27 to TRBJ2-3; D is possibly TRBD2 (6 bases). The V gene's germline CDR1 is MNHEY and CDR2 SMNVEV (reference sequence). This CDR3 is built from 14 residues. V shed 1 base and J shed 6 bases, with 11 bases lying between them. The CDR3 protein is CASSLFGGGDTQYF. The CDR3, as DNA: TGTGCCAGCAGTTTATTCGGGGGTGGTGATACGCAGTATTTT.

The rearrangement joins TRBV5-1 to TRBJ2-5; no definite D call. Trimming cost V 0 bases and J 2 bases, with 8 bases left between them. Germline assignment: CDR1 SGHRS and CDR2 YFSETQ. The length of the CDR3 is 14 residues. The CDR3 DNA follows: TGCGCCAGCAGCTTGGACAGTTCACAAGAGACCCAGTACTTC. Encoded protein: CASSLDSSQETQYF.